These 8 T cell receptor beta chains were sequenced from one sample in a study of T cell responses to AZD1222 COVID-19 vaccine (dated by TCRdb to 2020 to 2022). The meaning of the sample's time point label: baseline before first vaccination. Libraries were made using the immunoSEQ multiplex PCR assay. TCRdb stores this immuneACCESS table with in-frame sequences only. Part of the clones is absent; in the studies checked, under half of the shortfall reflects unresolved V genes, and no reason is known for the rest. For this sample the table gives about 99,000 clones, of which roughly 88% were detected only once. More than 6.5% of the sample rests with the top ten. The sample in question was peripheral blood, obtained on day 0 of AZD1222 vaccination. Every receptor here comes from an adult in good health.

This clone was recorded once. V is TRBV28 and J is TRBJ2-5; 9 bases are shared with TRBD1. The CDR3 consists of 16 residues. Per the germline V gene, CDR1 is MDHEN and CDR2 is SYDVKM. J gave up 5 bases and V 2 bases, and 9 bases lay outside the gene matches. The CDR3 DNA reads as TGTGCCAGCAGTTTACTAAGTGGGACAGGGATTGAGACCCAGTACTTC. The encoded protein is CASSLLSGTGIETQYF.

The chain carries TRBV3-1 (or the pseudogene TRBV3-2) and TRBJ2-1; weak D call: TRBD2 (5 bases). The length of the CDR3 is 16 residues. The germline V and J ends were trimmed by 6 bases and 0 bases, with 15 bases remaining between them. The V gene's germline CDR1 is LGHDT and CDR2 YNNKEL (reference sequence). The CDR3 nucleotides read TGTGCCAGCAGTAAAGGACTTTTGAGCTCCTACAATGAGCAGTTCTTC. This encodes CASSKGLLSSYNEQFF.

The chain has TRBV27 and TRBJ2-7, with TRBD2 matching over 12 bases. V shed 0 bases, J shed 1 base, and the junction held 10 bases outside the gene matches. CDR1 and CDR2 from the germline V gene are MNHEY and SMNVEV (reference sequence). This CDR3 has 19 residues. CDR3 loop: CASSLSRLAGDWMSYEQYF. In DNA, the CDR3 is TGTGCCAGCAGTTTATCCCGACTAGCGGGGGACTGGATGTCCTACGAGCAGTACTTC.

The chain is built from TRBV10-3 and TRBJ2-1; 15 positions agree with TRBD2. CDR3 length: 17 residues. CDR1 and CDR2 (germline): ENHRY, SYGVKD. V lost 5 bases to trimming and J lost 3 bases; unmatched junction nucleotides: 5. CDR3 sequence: CAISPGLAGGGYNEQFF. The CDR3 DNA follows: TGTGCCATCAGTCCGGGACTAGCGGGAGGCGGCTACAATGAGCAGTTCTTC.

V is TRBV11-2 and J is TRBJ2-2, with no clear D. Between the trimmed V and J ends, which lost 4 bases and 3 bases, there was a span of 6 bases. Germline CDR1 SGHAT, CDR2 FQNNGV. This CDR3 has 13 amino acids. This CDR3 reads CASSSSHTGELFF. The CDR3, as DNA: TGTGCCAGCAGCTCTTCTCACACCGGGGAGCTGTTTTTT.

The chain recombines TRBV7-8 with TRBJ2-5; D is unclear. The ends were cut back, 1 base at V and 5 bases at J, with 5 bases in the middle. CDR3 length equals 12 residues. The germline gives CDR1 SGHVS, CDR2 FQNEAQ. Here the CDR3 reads CASSLDSETQYF. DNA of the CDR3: TGTGCCAGCAGCTTAGATTCCGAGACCCAGTACTTC.

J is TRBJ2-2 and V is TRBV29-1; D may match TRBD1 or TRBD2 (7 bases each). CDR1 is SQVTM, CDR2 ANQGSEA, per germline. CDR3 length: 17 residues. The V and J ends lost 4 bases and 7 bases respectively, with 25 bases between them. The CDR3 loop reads CSVVLYGPPGGGGELFF. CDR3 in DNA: TGCAGCGTTGTTTTGTATGGACCCCCAGGGGGGGGCGGGGAGCTGTTTTTT.

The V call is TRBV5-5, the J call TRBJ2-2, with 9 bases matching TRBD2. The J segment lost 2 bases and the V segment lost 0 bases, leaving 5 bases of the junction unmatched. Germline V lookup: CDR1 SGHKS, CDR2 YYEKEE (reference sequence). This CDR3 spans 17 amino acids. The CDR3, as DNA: TGTGCCAGCAGCTTGGGGCTAGCGGGATCCAACACCGGGGAGCTGTTTTTT. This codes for CASSLGLAGSNTGELFF. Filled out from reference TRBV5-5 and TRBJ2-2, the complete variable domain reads DAGVTQSPTHLIKTRGQQVTLRCSPISGHKSVSWYQQVLGQGPQFIFQYYEKEERGRGNFPDRFSARQFPNYSSELNVNALLLGDSALYLCASSLGLAGSNTGELFFGEGSRLTVL.